This entry lists 17 T cell receptor beta chains sequenced from one sample in a study of blood T cell repertoires in COVID-19. The method was immunoSEQ multiplex PCR; TCRdb's version includes in-frame clones alone and lacks a portion of them. The sample holds about 190,000 clones, about four fifths seen once. The sequenced material came from PBMCs or T cells enriched from blood (not recorded which). The source of these receptors is a woman between 25 and 40 years old who had recovered from COVID-19.

V is TRBV10-2 and J is TRBJ1-5; D gene unclear. Trimming left V 7 bases short and J 0 bases short, with 10 bases between. The CDR3 length is 14 residues. Germline loops: CDR1 WSHSY, CDR2 SAAADI. As DNA, the CDR3 is TGCGCCAGCACCATGTCCGGTAGCAATCAGCCCCAGCATTTT. It codes for CASTMSGSNQPQHF.

The chain combines TRBV15 with TRBJ1-1, with a weak D call TRBD1 (5 bases). The germline CDR1 and CDR2 sequences are LNHNV and YYDKDF (reference sequence). CDR3 length: 14 residues. Deletions cut 3 bases from V and 4 bases from J, with 12 bases between. Written as DNA, the CDR3 is TGTGCCACCAGCAGGGCCCCTAGGGGCACTGAAGCTTTCTTT. As protein: CATSRAPRGTEAFF.

This chain connects TRBV6-5 to TRBJ2-1; no definite D call. CDR1 is MNHEY, CDR2 SVGAGI, per germline. Trimming pared 8 bases from V and 7 bases from J, leaving 18 bases between. The CDR3 runs 14 residues. This chain's CDR3 is CASLSRPGRNEQFF. As DNA, the CDR3 is TGTGCCAGCCTGTCGCGGCCCGGTCGGAATGAGCAGTTCTTC.

V usage is TRBV11-2 and J usage is TRBJ1-6; TRBD1 matches 7 bases. Germline V lookup: CDR1 SGHAT, CDR2 FQNNGV. CDR3 length equals 15 residues. The V and J ends lost 0 bases and 7 bases, in that order; junction bases with no gene match: 3. The CDR3 sequence is CASSLEYRGNSPLHF. DNA for the CDR3: TGTGCCAGCAGCTTAGAGTACAGGGGAAATTCACCCCTCCACTTT.

This chain uses TRBV7-2 with TRBJ1-2, with TRBD1 identical over 8 bases. This CDR3 has 15 amino acids. Germline values: CDR1 SGHTA, CDR2 FQGNSA. Germline trimming cut 5 bases from V and 2 bases from J; bases unmatched to any gene: 7. The chain's CDR3 is CASSPRRGRNYGYTF. Here the CDR3 DNA reads TGTGCCAGCAGCCCCCGCAGGGGGCGAAACTATGGCTACACCTTC. Full variable domain (rest looked up from reference TRBV7-2 and TRBJ1-2): GAGVSQSPSNKVTEKGKDVELRCDPISGHTALYWYRQSLGQGLEFLIYFQGNSAPDKSGLPSDRFSAERTGGSVSTLTIQRTQQEDSAVYLCASSPRRGRNYGYTFGSGTRLTVV.

This clone was recorded once. The V gene is TRBV28, the J gene TRBJ2-3; 15 bases are a match to TRBD2. Germline V gives CDR1 MDHEN, CDR2 SYDVKM. V lost 6 bases to trimming and J lost 1 base; unmatched junction nucleotides: 8. CDR3 length: 18 residues. Written as DNA, the CDR3 is TGTGCCAGCAGGCTAGGACTAGCGGGAGGGCCGGGCACAGATACGCAGTATTTT. Its protein product is CASRLGLAGGPGTDTQYF.

This chain links TRBV5-4 with TRBJ2-7, with D possibly matching TRBD1 (6 bases). This CDR3 is built from 15 residues. The germline V gene encodes CDR1 SGHNT and CDR2 YYREEE (reference sequence). Trimming removed 3 bases at V and 2 bases at J, with 15 bases between. DNA for the CDR3: TGTGCCAGCAGCTCACAGGGAACGGGGACCTACGAGCAGTACTTC. It encodes CASSSQGTGTYEQYF.

This rearrangement joins TRBV5-5 to TRBJ2-7; D is possibly TRBD1 (5 bases). The germline gives CDR1 SGHKS, CDR2 YYEKEE (reference sequence). With 0 bases removed from V and 0 bases from J, the gap between germline ends came to 10 bases. The CDR3 is 15 amino acids. The CDR3 here is CASSLARTSSYEQYF. The CDR3 DNA is TGTGCCAGCAGCTTGGCCAGGACAAGCTCCTACGAGCAGTACTTC.

The chain couples TRBV7-9 to TRBJ1-5; D remains ambiguous. Trimming removed 8 bases from V and 0 bases from J, with 11 bases in between. CDR1 SEHNR and CDR2 FQNEAQ come from the germline V gene (reference sequence). The CDR3 has 14 residues. In DNA, the CDR3 is TGTGCCAGCTTTAGACACCCTAGCAATCAGCCCCAGCATTTT. Residues: CASFRHPSNQPQHF.

This chain joins TRBV2 and TRBJ1-5, with D possibly TRBD1 on 6 matching bases. V dropped 10 bases and J dropped 0 bases, with 16 bases sitting between them. This CDR3 has 15 amino acids. Per the germline V gene, CDR1 is SNHLY and CDR2 is FYNNEI. CDR3 sequence (DNA): TGTGCCAAGACCCCCGGGACAAATAGCAATCAGCCCCAGCATTTT. It translates to CAKTPGTNSNQPQHF.

The gene calls are TRBV2 and TRBJ1-3; D unclear. The germline V and J ends were trimmed by 4 bases and 0 bases, with 13 bases remaining between them. The CDR3 sequence is 16 residues long. In germline, CDR1 is SNHLY, CDR2 FYNNEI. CDR3 sequence: CASSVQSPSSGNTIYF. The DNA for the CDR3 is TGTGCCAGCAGTGTCCAGTCCCCAAGCTCTGGAAACACCATATATTTT.

The V call is TRBV6-5, the J call TRBJ2-7; D not certain. CDR3 length equals 14 residues. Germline CDR1 reads MNHEY; CDR2 reads SVGAGI. Between the trimmed V and J ends, which lost 0 bases and 0 bases, there was a span of 6 bases. CDR3 in DNA: TGTGCCAGCAGTTACTCTGGAGTCTCCTACGAGCAGTACTTC. Encoded protein: CASSYSGVSYEQYF.

This chain uses TRBV6-5 with TRBJ2-3; tentative D call: TRBD1 (6 bases). Trimming took off 6 bases at V and 5 bases at J, with 15 bases between the two ends. CDR3 length equals 14 residues. Looked up from germline, CDR1 is MNHEY and CDR2 is SVGAGI. CDR3 protein: CASRGTGFGDTQYF. For the CDR3, the DNA is TGTGCCAGCAGGGGTACAGGGTTCGGAGATACGCAGTATTTT.

V usage is TRBV10-1 and J usage is TRBJ1-6; D is uncertain. The CDR3 sequence is 13 residues long. In germline, CDR1 is WNHNN, CDR2 SYGVQD (reference sequence). V was pared by 10 bases and J by 12 bases, with 19 bases between. The CDR3 loop is CATSGSPGGPLHF. In DNA form, the CDR3 reads TGCGCCACCTCGGGGTCACCCGGTGGACCCCTCCACTTT.

The V call is TRBV4-1, the J call TRBJ2-3, with 11 bases aligning to TRBD2. This CDR3 has 15 residues. CDR1 is MGHRA, CDR2 YSYEKL, per germline. V was pared by 4 bases and J by 4 bases, with 4 bases of the junction left unmatched. The CDR3 loop is CASSPLAGGPDTQYF. The CDR3 nucleotides are TGCGCCAGCAGCCCCCTAGCGGGAGGACCAGATACGCAGTATTTT.

The rearrangement uses TRBV5-5 and TRBJ2-7, with D perhaps TRBD2 (6 bases). CDR1 SGHKS and CDR2 YYEKEE come from the germline V gene (reference sequence). The CDR3 is 16 residues long. Trimming left V 4 bases short and J 5 bases short, with 22 bases between. CDR3 sequence (DNA): TGTGCCAGCAGCGTGGCGGGGTGGGATTTTAGAGACGAGCAGTACTTC. This sequence encodes CASSVAGWDFRDEQYF.

The chain joins TRBV19 to TRBJ1-4; D may be TRBD1 (5 bases). Per the germline V gene, CDR1 is LNHDA and CDR2 is SQIVND (reference sequence). V lost 8 bases, J lost 3 bases, and 10 bases lay in between. The CDR3 consists of 13 residues. Here the CDR3 reads CASLGVANEKLFF. As DNA, the CDR3 is TGTGCCAGTCTAGGGGTGGCTAATGAAAAACTGTTTTTT.